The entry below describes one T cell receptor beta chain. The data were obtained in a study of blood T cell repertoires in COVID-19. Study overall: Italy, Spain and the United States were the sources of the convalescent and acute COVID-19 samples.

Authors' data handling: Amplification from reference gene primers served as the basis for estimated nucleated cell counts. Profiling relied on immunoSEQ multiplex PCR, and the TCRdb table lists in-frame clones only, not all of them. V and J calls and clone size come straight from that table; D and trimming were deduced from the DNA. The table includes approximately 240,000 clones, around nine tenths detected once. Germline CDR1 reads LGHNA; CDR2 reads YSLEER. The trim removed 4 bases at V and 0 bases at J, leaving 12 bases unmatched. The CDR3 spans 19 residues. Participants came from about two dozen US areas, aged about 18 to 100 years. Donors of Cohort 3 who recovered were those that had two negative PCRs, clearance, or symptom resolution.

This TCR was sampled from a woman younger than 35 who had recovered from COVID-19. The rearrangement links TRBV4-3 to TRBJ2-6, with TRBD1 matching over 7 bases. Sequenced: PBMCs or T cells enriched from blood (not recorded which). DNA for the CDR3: TGCGCCAGCAGCCTTTACCTGGGACAGCTTAACTCTGGGGCCAACGTCCTGACTTTC. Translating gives CASSLYLGQLNSGANVLTF.